The 20 T cell receptor beta chains below were found in one sample sequenced in a study of blood T cell repertoires in COVID-19. Assay used: immunoSEQ multiplex PCR; TCRdb lists only in-frame clones, some missing. This sample has about 59,000 clones, with 75% to 85% found just once. The material sequenced was peripheral blood. The receptor source for this set is a man aged 55 to 70 with acute or convalescent COVID-19.

This chain connects TRBV3-1 (or the pseudogene TRBV3-2) to TRBJ1-2, with 7 bases identical to TRBD1. Germline CDR1 reads LGHDT; CDR2 reads YNNKEL (reference sequence). The V segment lost 1 base and the J segment 2 bases; nucleotides outside the gene matches: 4. CDR3 length: 15 amino acids. The CDR3: CASSQVGQRNYGYTF. The CDR3 nucleotides read TGTGCCAGCAGCCAAGTGGGACAGAGGAACTATGGCTACACCTTC.

The rearrangement joins TRBV6-1 to TRBJ1-3; the D is unclear. With 1 base removed from V and 6 bases from J, the gap between germline ends came to 7 bases. The CDR3 runs 13 residues. Germline V CDR1 and CDR2: MNHNS, SASEGT. The CDR3: CASSEVGENTIYF. The CDR3 DNA follows: TGTGCCAGCAGTGAAGTCGGGGAAAACACCATATATTTT.

This clone occurred a few times. J is TRBJ1-6 and V is TRBV2, with D perhaps matching TRBD1 (5 bases). V lost 0 bases to trimming and J lost 14 bases, with 8 bases between them. The germline V gene has CDR1 SNHLY and CDR2 FYNNEI. The CDR3 sequence is 12 residues long. CDR3 sequence reads: CASSEAGQALHF. In DNA form, the CDR3 reads TGTGCCAGCAGTGAAGCGGGGCAGGCCCTCCACTTT.

This chain connects TRBV2 to TRBJ2-1, with 11 bases lining up with TRBD2. V gave up 6 bases and J gave up 7 bases; unmatched junction bases: 8. The CDR3 runs 15 residues. Looked up from germline, CDR1 is SNHLY and CDR2 is FYNNEI. The CDR3 region has the DNA TGTGCCAGCAGCTTGGTACTAGCGGGGGTTAATGAGCAGTTCTTC. Translated: CASSLVLAGVNEQFF.

This rearrangement joins TRBV7-8 to TRBJ1-2, with 10 bases identical to TRBD1. This CDR3 comprises 15 residues. After removal of 5 bases from V and 3 bases from J, the junction contained 6 bases not matched to a gene. CDR1 is SGHVS and CDR2 is FQNEAQ in the germline V gene. The CDR3 region has the DNA TGTGCCAGCAGCGCCCGGGACAGGGGTGACTATGGCTACACCTTC. Its translation is CASSARDRGDYGYTF.

The chain uses TRBV4-1 and TRBJ1-2; 12 bases align to TRBD1. Trimming at V came to 1 base and at J to 3 bases, leaving 3 bases not matched to a gene. From germline, CDR1 is MGHRA and CDR2 YSYEKL. The CDR3 totals 16 residues. This CDR3 reads CASSQAGTGGDYGYTF. CDR3 in DNA: TGCGCCAGCAGCCAAGCCGGGACAGGGGGCGACTATGGCTACACCTTC.

The V and J genes are TRBV24-1 and TRBJ2-3; 8 nucleotides align to TRBD2. The J segment lost 0 bases and the V segment lost 12 bases, leaving 7 bases of the junction unmatched. This CDR3 region has 14 residues. Germline V gene data show CDR1 as KGHDR and CDR2 as SFDVKD. In nucleotides, the CDR3 is TGTGCCTCCCGGGGGGGAAATAGCACAGATACGCAGTATTTT. It encodes CASRGGNSTDTQYF.

V is TRBV2 and J is TRBJ2-7; D may be TRBD1 (5 bases). Per the germline V gene, CDR1 is SNHLY and CDR2 is FYNNEI. CDR3 length: 14 amino acids. Between the trimmed V and J ends, which lost 7 bases and 2 bases, there was a span of 15 bases. The CDR3 nucleotides read TGTGCCAGCACCGTCAACAGGCTTACCTACGAGCAGTACTTC. It encodes CASTVNRLTYEQYF.

The chain employs TRBV10-2 and TRBJ2-1; 11 nucleotides match TRBD2. After removal of 5 bases from V and 4 bases from J, the junction contained 7 bases not matched to a gene. This CDR3 contains 16 residues. Germline assignment: CDR1 WSHSY and CDR2 SAAADI. CDR3 in DNA: TGCGCCAGCAGTCCTAAACTAGCGGGGGTATACAATGAGCAGTTCTTC. Residues: CASSPKLAGVYNEQFF.

This rearrangement joins TRBV5-1 to TRBJ1-3; possibly TRBD1 for D (5 bases). This CDR3 contains 15 residues. Germline CDR1 and CDR2: SGHRS and YFSETQ. Trimming cost V 0 bases and J 3 bases, with 10 bases left between them. As DNA, the CDR3 is TGCGCCAGCAGCTTGGACCAGCAGGGTGGAAACACCATATATTTT. Translated: CASSLDQQGGNTIYF.

This clone appeared once. This chain connects TRBV24-1 to TRBJ2-7; 9 bases line up with TRBD1. J gave up 5 bases and V 4 bases, and 5 bases lay outside the gene matches. This CDR3 is 14 amino acids long. Germline V gene lookup returns CDR1 KGHDR and CDR2 SFDVKD. The CDR3 coding sequence is TGTGCCACCAGTGAGGGGACAGGGCGGAACGAGCAGTACTTC. Residues: CATSEGTGRNEQYF.

The chain couples TRBV3-1 (or the pseudogene TRBV3-2) to TRBJ2-5, with a possible D match to TRBD1 (6 bases). CDR1 and CDR2 (germline): LGHDT, YNNKEL (reference sequence). This CDR3 comprises 21 residues. The V gene lost 1 base and the J gene lost 0 bases, with 27 bases spanning the gap. CDR3 DNA sequence: TGTGCCAGCAGCCAAGCCTACAGGACAGAGGAGCTCTCGCAATACCAAGAGACCCAGTACTTC. This translates into CASSQAYRTEELSQYQETQYF.

Written as DNA, the CDR3 is TGTGCCAGTAGTATAGATCGAAGCGGGGGGCTCTCCTACGAGCAGTACTTC. This codes for CASSIDRSGGLSYEQYF. The rearrangement links TRBV19 to TRBJ2-7; the match to TRBD2 covers 9 bases. This CDR3 region has 17 residues. CDR1 and CDR2 (germline): LNHDA, SQIVND (reference sequence). Germline trimming cut 0 bases from V and 0 bases from J; bases unmatched to any gene: 6.

This clone was detected only a few times. The CDR3 nucleotides read TGTGCCAGCAGTCCAGGGGGATATTCCTACGAGCAGTACTTC. It specifies CASSPGGYSYEQYF. The chain carries TRBV28 and TRBJ2-7; 7 nucleotides match TRBD1. The V gene end was trimmed by 5 bases and the J gene end by 1 base; junction bases not matched to a gene: 5. Germline V CDR1 and CDR2: MDHEN, SYDVKM. This CDR3 is 14 amino acids long.

V usage is TRBV25-1 and J usage is TRBJ2-3, with 7 nucleotides matching TRBD2. V was pared by 2 bases and J by 4 bases, with 9 bases of the junction left unmatched. Per germline, CDR1 MGHDK and CDR2 SYGVNS. The CDR3 extends over 16 amino acids. CDR3 loop: CASSEPGLGYPDTQYF. CDR3 in DNA: TGTGCCAGCAGTGAACCAGGACTAGGGTATCCAGATACGCAGTATTTT.

The genes are TRBV4-1 and TRBJ1-2; D gene unclear. V lost 0 bases to trimming and J lost 8 bases, with 10 bases between them. CDR1 is MGHRA, CDR2 YSYEKL, per germline. This CDR3 is 13 amino acids long. This CDR3 reads CASSQDTGSGYTF. Written as DNA, the CDR3 is TGCGCCAGCAGCCAAGACACGGGTTCCGGCTACACCTTC.

This chain connects TRBV28 to TRBJ1-5; no firm D call. V was cut by 6 bases and J by 3 bases, with 15 bases left in between. This CDR3 spans 15 amino acids. From germline, CDR1 is MDHEN and CDR2 SYDVKM. The CDR3 loop reads CASSRPAGNNQPQHF. The DNA of the CDR3 is TGTGCCAGCAGCCGCCCTGCCGGGAACAATCAGCCCCAGCATTTT.

The rearrangement joins TRBV30 to TRBJ1-6; 9 nucleotides match TRBD1. Germline V gene data show CDR1 as GTSNPN and CDR2 as SVGIG (reference sequence). The trim removed 2 bases at V and 12 bases at J, leaving 11 bases unmatched. This CDR3 comprises 15 residues. For the CDR3, the DNA is TGTGCCTGGAGTTCGTTGACAGGGGGAGTCCGACCCCTCCACTTT. This translates into CAWSSLTGGVRPLHF.

This chain links TRBV2 with TRBJ2-3; TRBD2 matches at 9 bases. Germline V CDR1 and CDR2: SNHLY, FYNNEI. With V trimmed by 3 bases and J by 4 bases, 8 bases remained unmatched. The CDR3 contains 16 residues. CDR3 residues: CASSEGGGGAADTQYF. The CDR3 coding sequence is TGTGCCAGCAGTGAGGGTGGCGGGGGGGCCGCAGATACGCAGTATTTT.

This sequence joins TRBV27 and TRBJ2-7; 9 bases fit TRBD1. The germline V gene has CDR1 MNHEY and CDR2 SMNVEV (reference sequence). This CDR3 contains 16 residues. The junction had 10 bases not matched to a gene; V was cut back by 4 bases and J by 3 bases. The CDR3 sequence: CASSYSKGTGIYEQYF. In DNA form, the CDR3 reads TGTGCCAGCAGTTACTCGAAAGGGACAGGGATCTACGAGCAGTACTTC.